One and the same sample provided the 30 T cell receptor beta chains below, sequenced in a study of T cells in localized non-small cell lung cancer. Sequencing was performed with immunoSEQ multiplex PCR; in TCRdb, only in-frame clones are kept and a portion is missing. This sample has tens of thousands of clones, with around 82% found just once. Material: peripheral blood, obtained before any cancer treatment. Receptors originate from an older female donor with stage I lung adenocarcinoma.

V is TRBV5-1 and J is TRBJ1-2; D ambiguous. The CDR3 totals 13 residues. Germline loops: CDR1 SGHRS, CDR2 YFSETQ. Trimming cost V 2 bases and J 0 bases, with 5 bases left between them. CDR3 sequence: CASSLTSNYGYTF. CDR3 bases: TGCGCCAGCAGCTTAACATCTAACTATGGCTACACCTTC.

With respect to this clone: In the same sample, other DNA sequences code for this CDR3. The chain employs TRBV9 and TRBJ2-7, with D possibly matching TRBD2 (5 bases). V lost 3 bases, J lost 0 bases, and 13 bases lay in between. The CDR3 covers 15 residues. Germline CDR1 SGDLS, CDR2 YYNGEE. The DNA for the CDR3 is TGTGCCAGCAGCGCCCGCCCAGGAGGCTCCTACGAGCAGTACTTC. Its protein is CASSARPGGSYEQYF.

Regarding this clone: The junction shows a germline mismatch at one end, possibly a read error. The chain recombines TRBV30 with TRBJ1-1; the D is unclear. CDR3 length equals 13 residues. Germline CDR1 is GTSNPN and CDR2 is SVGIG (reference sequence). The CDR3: CAGRVLSNTEAFF. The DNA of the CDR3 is TGTGCCGGGAGGGTCCTATCGAACACTGAAGCTTTCTTT.

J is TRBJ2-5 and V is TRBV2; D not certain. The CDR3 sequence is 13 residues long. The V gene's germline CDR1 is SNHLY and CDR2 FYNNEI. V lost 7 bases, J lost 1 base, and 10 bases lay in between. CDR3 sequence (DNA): TGTGCCAGCATGCTTACCTCCCAAGAGACCCAGTACTTC. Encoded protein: CASMLTSQETQYF. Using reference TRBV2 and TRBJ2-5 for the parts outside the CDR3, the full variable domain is EPEVTQTPSHQVTQMGQEVILRCVPISNHLYFYWYRQILGQKVEFLVSFYNNEISEKSEIFDDQFSVERPDGSNFTLKIRSTKLEDSAMYFCASMLTSQETQYFGPGTRLLVL.

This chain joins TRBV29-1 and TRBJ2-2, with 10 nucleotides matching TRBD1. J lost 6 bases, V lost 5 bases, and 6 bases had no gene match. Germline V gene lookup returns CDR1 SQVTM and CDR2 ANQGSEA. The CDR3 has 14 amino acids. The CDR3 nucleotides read TGCAGCGTTACCGGGACAGGGGAGGCCGGGGAGCTGTTTTTT. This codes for CSVTGTGEAGELFF.

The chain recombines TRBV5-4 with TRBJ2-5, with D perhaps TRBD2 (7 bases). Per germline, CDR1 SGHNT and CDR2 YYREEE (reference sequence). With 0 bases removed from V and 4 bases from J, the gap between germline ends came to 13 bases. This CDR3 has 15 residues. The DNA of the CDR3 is TGTGCCAGCAGCTTGGCCGGCGGGGGCGGAGAGACCCAGTACTTC. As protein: CASSLAGGGGETQYF.

CDR3 sequence reads: CASSRTGKSYEQYF. CDR3 nucleotides: TGTGCCAGCAGCCGGACAGGGAAATCCTACGAGCAGTACTTC. The V call is TRBV27, the J call TRBJ2-7; 8 bases are a match to TRBD1. Germline V gives CDR1 MNHEY, CDR2 SMNVEV (reference sequence). The length of the CDR3 is 14 residues. The V gene end was trimmed by 6 bases and the J gene end by 1 base; junction bases not matched to a gene: 5.

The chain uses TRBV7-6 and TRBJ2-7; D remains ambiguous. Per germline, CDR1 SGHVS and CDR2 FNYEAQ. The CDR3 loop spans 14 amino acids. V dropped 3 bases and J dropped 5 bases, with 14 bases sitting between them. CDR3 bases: TGTGCCAGCAGCTTCCCTGGGAAGCAAGACGAGCAGTACTTC. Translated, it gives CASSFPGKQDEQYF.

In DNA, the CDR3 is TGTGCCAGCAGCATCGGGACTACACCCGAAAGAGAGACCCAGTACTTC. It encodes CASSIGTTPERETQYF. This rearrangement joins TRBV11-2 to TRBJ2-5, with 7 bases that match TRBD2. The V segment lost 5 bases and the J segment 4 bases; nucleotides outside the gene matches: 13. This CDR3 is built from 16 residues. The germline CDR1 and CDR2 sequences are SGHAT and FQNNGV.

In DNA form, the CDR3 reads TGTGCCTGGAGTTCCCAAAGCACCGGGGAGCTGTTTTTT. Translating gives CAWSSQSTGELFF. The chain is built from TRBV30 and TRBJ2-2, with D uncertain. V lost 2 bases, J lost 4 bases, and 8 bases lay in between. Germline V gene lookup returns CDR1 GTSNPN and CDR2 SVGIG (reference sequence). The CDR3 length is 13 residues. Drawing the rest from reference TRBV30 and TRBJ2-2, the complete variable domain is SQTIHQWPATLVQPVGSPLSLECTVEGTSNPNLYWYRQAAGRGLQLLFYSVGIGQISSEVPQNLSASRPQDRQFILSSKKLLLSDSGFYLCAWSSQSTGELFFGEGSRLTVL.

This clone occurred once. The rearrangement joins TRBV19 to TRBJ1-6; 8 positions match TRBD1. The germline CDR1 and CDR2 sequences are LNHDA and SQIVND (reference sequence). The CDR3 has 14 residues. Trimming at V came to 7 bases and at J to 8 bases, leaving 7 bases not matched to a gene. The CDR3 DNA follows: TGTGCCAGTAAAGGACAGGGTCGGCATTCACCCCTCCACTTT. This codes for CASKGQGRHSPLHF.

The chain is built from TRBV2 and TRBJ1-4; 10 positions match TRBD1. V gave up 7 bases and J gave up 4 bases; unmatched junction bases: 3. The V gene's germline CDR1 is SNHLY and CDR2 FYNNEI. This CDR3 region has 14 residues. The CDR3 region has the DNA TGTGCCAGCAAAGGGACAGGGGTTAATGAAAAACTGTTTTTT. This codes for CASKGTGVNEKLFF.

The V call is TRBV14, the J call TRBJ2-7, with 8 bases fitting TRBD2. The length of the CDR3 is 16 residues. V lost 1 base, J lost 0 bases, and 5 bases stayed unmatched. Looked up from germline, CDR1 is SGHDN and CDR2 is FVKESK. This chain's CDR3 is CASSQVGLASSYEQYF. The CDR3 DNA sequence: TGTGCCAGCAGCCAAGTTGGACTAGCCTCCTCCTACGAGCAGTACTTC.

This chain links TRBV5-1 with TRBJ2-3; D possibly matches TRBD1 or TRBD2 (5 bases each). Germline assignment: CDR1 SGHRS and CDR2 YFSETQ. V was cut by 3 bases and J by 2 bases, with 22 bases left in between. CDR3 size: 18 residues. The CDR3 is CASSWPPGRRSATDTQYF. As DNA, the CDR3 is TGCGCCAGCAGCTGGCCCCCGGGACGAAGGTCGGCCACAGATACGCAGTATTTT.

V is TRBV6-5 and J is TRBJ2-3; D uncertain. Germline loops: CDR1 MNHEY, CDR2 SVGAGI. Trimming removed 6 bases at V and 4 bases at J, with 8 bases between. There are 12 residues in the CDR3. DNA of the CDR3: TGTGCCAGCAGCCTTACACCAGATACGCAGTATTTT. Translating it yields CASSLTPDTQYF.

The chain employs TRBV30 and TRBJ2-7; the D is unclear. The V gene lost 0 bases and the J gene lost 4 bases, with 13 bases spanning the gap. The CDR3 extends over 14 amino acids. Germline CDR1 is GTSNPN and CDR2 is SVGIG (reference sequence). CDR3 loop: CAWSVQEKGYEQYF. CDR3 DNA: TGTGCCTGGAGTGTCCAGGAGAAGGGTTACGAGCAGTACTTC.

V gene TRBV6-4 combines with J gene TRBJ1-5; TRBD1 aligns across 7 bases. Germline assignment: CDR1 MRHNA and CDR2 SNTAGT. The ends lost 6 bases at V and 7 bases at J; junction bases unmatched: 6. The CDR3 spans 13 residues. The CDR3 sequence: CASSIDRAQPQHF. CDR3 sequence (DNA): TGTGCCAGCAGCATAGACAGGGCACAGCCCCAGCATTTT.

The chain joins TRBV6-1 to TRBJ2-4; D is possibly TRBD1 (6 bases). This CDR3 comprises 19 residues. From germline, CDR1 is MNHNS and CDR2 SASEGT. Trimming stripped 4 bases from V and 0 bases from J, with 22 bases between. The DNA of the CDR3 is TGTGCCAGCAGTGGAGCGGAAAACAGGGCGATTTTAGCCAAAAACATTCAGTACTTC. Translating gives CASSGAENRAILAKNIQYF.

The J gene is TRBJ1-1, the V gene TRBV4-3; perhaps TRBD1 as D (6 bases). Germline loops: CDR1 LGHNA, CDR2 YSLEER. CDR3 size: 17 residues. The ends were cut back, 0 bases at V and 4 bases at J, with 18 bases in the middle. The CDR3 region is CASSQDRVIKGGTEAFF. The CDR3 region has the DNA TGCGCCAGCAGCCAAGATCGTGTAATCAAGGGGGGCACTGAAGCTTTCTTT.

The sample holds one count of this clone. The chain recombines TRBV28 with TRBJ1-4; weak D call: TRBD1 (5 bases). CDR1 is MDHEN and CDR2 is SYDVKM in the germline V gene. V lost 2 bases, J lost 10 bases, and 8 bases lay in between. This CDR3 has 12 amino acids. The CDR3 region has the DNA TGTGCCAGCAGTTTAGGGGGAGGAAAACTGTTTTTT. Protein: CASSLGGGKLFF.

The CDR3: CASSLAGPDAEAFF. The CDR3, as DNA: TGCGCCAGCAGCTTGGCAGGGCCGGACGCTGAAGCTTTCTTT. The chain uses TRBV5-1 and TRBJ1-1, with D possibly TRBD1 on 5 matching bases. Between the trimmed V and J ends, which lost 0 bases and 6 bases, there was a span of 12 bases. The germline gives CDR1 SGHRS, CDR2 YFSETQ. The length of the CDR3 is 14 residues. The full variable domain, in which reference TRBV5-1 and TRBJ1-1 provide the parts outside the CDR3, is KAGVTQTPRYLIKTRGQQVTLSCSPISGHRSVSWYQQTPGQGLQFLFEYFSETQRNKGNFPGRFSGRQFSNSRSEMNVSTLELGDSALYLCASSLAGPDAEAFFGQGTRLTVV.

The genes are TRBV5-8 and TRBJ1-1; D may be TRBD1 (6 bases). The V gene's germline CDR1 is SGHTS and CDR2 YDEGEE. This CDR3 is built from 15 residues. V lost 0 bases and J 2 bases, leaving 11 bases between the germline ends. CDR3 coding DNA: TGTGCCAGCAGCTTGGCCGGGGGGCCTAACACTGAAGCTTTCTTT. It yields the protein CASSLAGGPNTEAFF.

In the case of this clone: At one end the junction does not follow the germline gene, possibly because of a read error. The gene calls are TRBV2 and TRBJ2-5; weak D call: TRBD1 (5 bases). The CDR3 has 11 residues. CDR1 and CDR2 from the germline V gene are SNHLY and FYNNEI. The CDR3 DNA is TGTGCCAGCAGAGAAGGGGTGACCCAGTACTTC. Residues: CASREGVTQYF.

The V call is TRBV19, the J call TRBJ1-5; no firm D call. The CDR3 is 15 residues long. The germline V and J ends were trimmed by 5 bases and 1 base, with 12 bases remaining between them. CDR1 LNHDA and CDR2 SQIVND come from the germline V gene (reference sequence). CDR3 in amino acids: CASSGRRGSNQPQHF. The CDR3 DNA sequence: TGTGCCAGTAGTGGCCGACGGGGAAGCAATCAGCCCCAGCATTTT.

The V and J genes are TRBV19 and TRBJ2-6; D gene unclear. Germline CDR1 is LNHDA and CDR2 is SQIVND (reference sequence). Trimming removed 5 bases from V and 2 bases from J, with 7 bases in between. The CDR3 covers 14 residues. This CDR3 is CASSSGPGANVLTF. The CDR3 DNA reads TGTGCCAGTAGTTCTGGGCCTGGGGCCAACGTCCTGACTTTC.

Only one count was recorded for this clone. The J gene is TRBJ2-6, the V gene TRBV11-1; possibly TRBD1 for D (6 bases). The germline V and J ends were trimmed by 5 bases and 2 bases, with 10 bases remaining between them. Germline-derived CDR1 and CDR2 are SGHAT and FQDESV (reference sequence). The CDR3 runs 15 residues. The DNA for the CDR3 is TGTGCCAGCAGCCCCGAGGGGGCTGGGGCCAACGTCCTGACTTTC. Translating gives CASSPEGAGANVLTF.

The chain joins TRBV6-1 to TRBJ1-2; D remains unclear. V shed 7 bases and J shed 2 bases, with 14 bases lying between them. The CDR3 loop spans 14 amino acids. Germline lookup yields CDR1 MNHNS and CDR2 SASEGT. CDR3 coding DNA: TGTGCCAGCACCTCATCCGGACGGAACTATGGCTACACCTTC. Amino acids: CASTSSGRNYGYTF.

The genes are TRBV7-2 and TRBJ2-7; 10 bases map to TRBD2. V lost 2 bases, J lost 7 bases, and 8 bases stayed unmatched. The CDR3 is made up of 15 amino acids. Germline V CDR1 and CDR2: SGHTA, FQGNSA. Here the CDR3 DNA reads TGTGCCAGCAGCTTACCGACTAGCGGGTCGGGGGAGCAGTACTTC. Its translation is CASSLPTSGSGEQYF.

The CDR3: CASSLSQGLDSPLHF. The CDR3 nucleotides are TGTGCCAGCAGCCTATCCCAGGGGTTAGATTCACCCCTCCACTTT. The chain recombines TRBV13 with TRBJ1-6; D possibly corresponds to TRBD1 (6 bases). The germline gives CDR1 PRHDT, CDR2 FYEKMQ (reference sequence). The CDR3 totals 15 residues. Trimming left V 5 bases short and J 8 bases short, with 16 bases between.

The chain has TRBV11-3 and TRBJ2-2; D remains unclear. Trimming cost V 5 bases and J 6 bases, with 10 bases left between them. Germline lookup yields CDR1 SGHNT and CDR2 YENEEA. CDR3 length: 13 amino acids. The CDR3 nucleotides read TGTGCCAGCAGCGCCACTATAGCCGGGGAGCTGTTTTTT. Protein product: CASSATIAGELFF.